Listed here are 26 T cell receptor beta chains from one sample, sequenced in a study of blood T cell repertoires in COVID-19. Assay used: immunoSEQ multiplex PCR; TCRdb lists only in-frame clones, some missing. The sample includes roughly 300,000 clones, about four fifths of them seen just once. The sequencing sample was made of peripheral blood. These receptors all come from a woman aged 45-65 years with acute or convalescent COVID-19.

Only a few counts were recorded for this clone. The chain links TRBV9 to TRBJ1-4, with D maybe TRBD1 (6 bases). Germline assignment: CDR1 SGDLS and CDR2 YYNGEE. This CDR3 has 15 amino acids. V was trimmed by 4 bases and J by 3 bases, leaving 13 bases between them. The CDR3 sequence: CASSPPGQPNEKLFF. The CDR3 DNA reads as TGTGCCAGCAGCCCGCCCGGACAGCCTAATGAAAAACTGTTTTTT.

This clone has a handful of counts. This chain joins TRBV5-1 and TRBJ2-7, with TRBD1 identical over 8 bases. The germline V gene encodes CDR1 SGHRS and CDR2 YFSETQ. With V trimmed by 4 bases and J by 0 bases, 3 bases remained unmatched. This CDR3 has 14 amino acids. CDR3: CASSRDRTSYEQYF. The CDR3 DNA reads as TGCGCCAGCAGCCGGGACAGGACCTCCTACGAGCAGTACTTC.

This clone was observed a single time. The chain has TRBV10-1 and TRBJ2-2, with TRBD2 as a possible D gene (5 bases). Trimming cost V 2 bases and J 7 bases, with 11 bases left between them. Germline CDR1 reads WNHNN; CDR2 reads SYGVQD (reference sequence). The CDR3 runs to 14 residues. DNA for the CDR3: TGCGCCAGCAGTGAGGGACTCTCTGGCGGGGAGCTGTTTTTT. This sequence encodes CASSEGLSGGELFF.

The chain recombines TRBV2 with TRBJ2-3, with 9 bases identical to TRBD1. V dropped 6 bases and J dropped 3; count of bases not matched to a gene: 10. Germline CDR1 is SNHLY and CDR2 is FYNNEI. This CDR3 contains 16 residues. The CDR3 loop is CASSVGTGRGTDTQYF. The DNA of the CDR3 is TGTGCCAGCAGCGTCGGGACAGGGAGGGGTACAGATACGCAGTATTTT.

The chain employs TRBV7-2 and TRBJ1-1, with a tentative D call TRBD1 (6 bases). The CDR3 contains 14 residues. Germline lookup yields CDR1 SGHTA and CDR2 FQGNSA. The V gene lost 8 bases and the J gene lost 5 bases, with 18 bases spanning the gap. The CDR3 spells CASYLGGVRTEAFF. The CDR3 coding sequence is TGTGCCAGCTACTTAGGGGGGGTAAGAACTGAAGCTTTCTTT.

This chain connects TRBV30 to TRBJ2-3; 7 bases agree with TRBD2. CDR1 and CDR2 from the germline V gene are GTSNPN and SVGIG (reference sequence). The ends lost 0 bases at V and 10 bases at J; junction bases unmatched: 7. The CDR3 runs to 13 residues. The DNA of the CDR3 is TGTGCCTGGAGTGTGTCGGGAGGACTTGCGCAGTATTTT. Its protein product is CAWSVSGGLAQYF.

This clone was recorded a few times. This sequence joins TRBV7-9 and TRBJ1-1; 9 bases line up with TRBD1. V shed 2 bases, J shed 10 bases, and the junction held 2 bases outside the gene matches. The CDR3 totals 12 residues. Germline CDR1 and CDR2: SEHNR and FQNEAQ (reference sequence). CDR3 DNA sequence: TGTGCCAGCAGCTTATCGGGACAGGGAGCTTTCTTT. Protein: CASSLSGQGAFF.

V is TRBV14 and J is TRBJ2-1; 8 nucleotides match TRBD2. The CDR3 contains 14 residues. Looked up from germline, CDR1 is SGHDN and CDR2 is FVKESK. The V and J ends lost 5 bases and 5 bases, in that order; junction bases with no gene match: 5. CDR3 sequence (DNA): TGTGCCAGCAGCTTTAGCGGGGTTAACAATGAGCAGTTCTTC. Encoded protein: CASSFSGVNNEQFF.

The J gene is TRBJ2-3, the V gene TRBV19, with TRBD1 as a possible D gene (5 bases). From germline, CDR1 is LNHDA and CDR2 SQIVND (reference sequence). The CDR3 contains 15 residues. V lost 5 bases, J lost 9 bases, and 21 bases lay in between. The CDR3 is CASSSTSWQGRTQYF. The CDR3 DNA is TGTGCCAGTAGTTCCACCTCGTGGCAGGGTCGGACGCAGTATTTT.

The genes are TRBV30 and TRBJ1-2, with D possibly TRBD1 on 5 matching bases. The germline V and J ends were trimmed by 4 bases and 5 bases, with 11 bases remaining between them. Per germline, CDR1 GTSNPN and CDR2 SVGIG (reference sequence). The CDR3 runs to 12 residues. The CDR3, as DNA: TGTGCCTGGATGCGGGGGGATTATGGCTACACCTTC. Translation: CAWMRGDYGYTF.

As to this clone: Germline is not matched at one junction end, which may reflect a read error. The chain employs TRBV2 and TRBJ2-3; D ambiguous. Germline V gene data show CDR1 as SNHLY and CDR2 as FYNNEI. The length of the CDR3 is 12 residues. The DNA for the CDR3 is TGTGCCAGCAGTACCGATAGGTGGCCAGGTGATTTT. Protein: CASSTDRWPGDF.

This chain uses TRBV12-3 or TRBV12-4 with TRBJ2-1; unclear D gene. V gave up 7 bases and J gave up 6 bases, with 13 bases separating them. CDR3 length equals 13 residues. In nucleotides, the CDR3 is TGTGCCAGCACTATATCCCCTGTCAATGAGCAGTTCTTC. It translates to CASTISPVNEQFF.

This clone was counted only a few times. The chain is built from TRBV11-2 and TRBJ2-3; no clear D. V shed 3 bases and J shed 4 bases, with 8 bases lying between them. CDR1 SGHAT and CDR2 FQNNGV come from the germline V gene. The CDR3 spans 13 residues. DNA of the CDR3: TGTGCCAGCAGCTTGCGTGATTCAGATACGCAGTATTTT. As protein: CASSLRDSDTQYF.

The chain uses TRBV9 and TRBJ2-3; maybe TRBD2 (5 bases). The CDR3 has 16 amino acids. The germline CDR1 and CDR2 sequences are SGDLS and YYNGEE. The V gene lost 3 bases and the J gene lost 1 base, with 15 bases spanning the gap. The CDR3 here is CASSGAPSRGTDTQYF. The DNA of the CDR3 is TGTGCCAGCAGCGGAGCCCCTAGCAGAGGCACAGATACGCAGTATTTT. The full variable domain, in which reference TRBV9 and TRBJ2-3 provide the parts outside the CDR3, is DSGVTQTPKHLITATGQRVTLRCSPRSGDLSVYWYQQSLDQGLQFLIQYYNGEERAKGNILERFSAQQFPDLHSELNLSSLELGDSALYFCASSGAPSRGTDTQYFGPGTRLTVL.

The V and J genes are TRBV3-1 (or the pseudogene TRBV3-2) and TRBJ2-5, with 8 bases lining up with TRBD1. The V gene end was trimmed by 4 bases and the J gene end by 5 bases; junction bases not matched to a gene: 6. The CDR3 is 14 amino acids. CDR1 and CDR2 (germline): LGHDT, YNNKEL (reference sequence). CDR3 sequence reads: CASSLDRALETQYF. The CDR3 DNA follows: TGTGCCAGCAGCCTGGACAGGGCGCTTGAGACCCAGTACTTC.

Comments on this clone: The same CDR3 also results from other DNA sequences found in this sample. The chain uses TRBV7-2 and TRBJ2-5; D might be TRBD1 (5 bases). V was trimmed by 4 bases and J by 4 bases, leaving 10 bases between them. The CDR3 has 13 residues. Germline lookup yields CDR1 SGHTA and CDR2 FQGNSA. The CDR3 is CASSSDRGETQYF. DNA of the CDR3: TGTGCCAGCAGCTCCGACAGAGGAGAGACCCAGTACTTC.

The genes are TRBV6-2 or TRBV6-3 and TRBJ1-2; D is unresolved. The germline V gene has CDR1 MNHEY and CDR2 SVGEGT. The CDR3 extends over 16 amino acids. V was shortened by 2 bases and J by 5 bases, with 18 bases between the two germline ends. CDR3 nucleotides: TGTGCCAGCAGTTACCCTCCCGGATCGAGCGAGTATGGCTACACCTTC. Its translation: CASSYPPGSSEYGYTF.

This sequence joins TRBV30 and TRBJ2-5; possibly TRBD2 for D (5 bases). The V gene's germline CDR1 is GTSNPN and CDR2 SVGIG (reference sequence). V was cut by 1 base and J by 4 bases, with 13 bases left in between. The CDR3 runs to 14 residues. As DNA, the CDR3 is TGTGCCTGGAGTGCCCCACGTCGGGGAGAGACCCAGTACTTC. It translates to CAWSAPRRGETQYF. The full variable domain, completed using reference TRBV30 and TRBJ2-5, is SQTIHQWPATLVQPVGSPLSLECTVEGTSNPNLYWYRQAAGRGLQLLFYSVGIGQISSEVPQNLSASRPQDRQFILSSKKLLLSDSGFYLCAWSAPRRGETQYFGPGTRLLVL.

The J gene is TRBJ2-3, the V gene TRBV11-3; D uncertain. Germline V gene sequence: CDR1 SGHNT, CDR2 YENEEA. V was shortened by 2 bases and J by 0 bases, with 3 bases between the two germline ends. The CDR3 contains 13 residues. CDR3 nucleotides: TGTGCCAGCAGCTTAACTAGCACAGATACGCAGTATTTT. Its translation: CASSLTSTDTQYF.

The rearrangement joins TRBV4-2 to TRBJ2-3, with TRBD2 matching 8 bases. Germline CDR1 LGHNA, CDR2 YNFKEQ. Trimming at V came to 4 bases and at J to 6 bases, leaving 6 bases not matched to a gene. CDR3 length equals 14 residues. CDR3 DNA sequence: TGTGCCAGCAGCCCGGGGGGGCCGGTCGATACGCAGTATTTT. It is translated as CASSPGGPVDTQYF.

The chain uses TRBV5-4 and TRBJ2-7, with TRBD2 identical over 8 bases. Germline-derived CDR1 and CDR2 are SGHNT and YYREEE (reference sequence). The CDR3 spans 15 residues. J was trimmed by 2 bases and V by 1 base; bases with no gene match: 5. The CDR3 bases are TGTGCCAGCAGCTTGTCCAGCGGGGGACCCTACGAGCAGTACGTC. Its protein product is CASSLSSGGPYEQYV.

This clone came up a few times. The V gene is TRBV12-3 or TRBV12-4, the J gene TRBJ1-5; D gene uncertain. Trimming removed 6 bases from V and 3 bases from J, with 6 bases in between. CDR3 size: 12 residues. The CDR3 DNA sequence: TGTGCCAGCAGCCCAGACAATCAGCCCCAGCATTTT. Residues: CASSPDNQPQHF.

This sequence joins TRBV5-1 and TRBJ2-1; 11 bases map to TRBD2. The CDR3 sequence is 14 residues long. J gave up 6 bases and V 5 bases, and 4 bases lay outside the gene matches. The V gene's germline CDR1 is SGHRS and CDR2 YFSETQ. This CDR3 reads CASSTSGGPNEQFF. The CDR3 region has the DNA TGCGCCAGCAGTACTAGCGGGGGTCCCAATGAGCAGTTCTTC.

This sequence joins TRBV5-6 and TRBJ1-1; 9 bases match TRBD1. This CDR3 is 14 amino acids long. Germline V gene data show CDR1 as SGHDT and CDR2 as YYEEEE. V gave up 5 bases and J gave up 4 bases; unmatched junction bases: 6. The CDR3 loop is CASSLQGAGTEAFF. CDR3 nucleotide sequence: TGTGCCAGCAGTCTACAGGGGGCTGGCACTGAAGCTTTCTTT.

V and J are TRBV5-6 and TRBJ1-6; 7 bases are shared with TRBD1. CDR1 and CDR2 from the germline V gene are SGHDT and YYEEEE. V gave up 1 base and J gave up 5 bases; unmatched junction bases: 0. There are 14 residues in the CDR3. CDR3 in amino acids: CASSLTGDNSPLHF. In nucleotides, the CDR3 is TGTGCCAGCAGCTTGACAGGGGATAATTCACCCCTCCACTTT.

This clone has a single count. The chain links TRBV4-3 to TRBJ2-1, with D tentatively TRBD1 (7 bases). The CDR3 has 14 amino acids. The V end lost 1 base, the J end lost 7 bases, and 11 bases lay between the germline ends. CDR1 is LGHNA and CDR2 is YSLEER in the germline V gene. CDR3 loop: CASSQVPGGNEQFF. As DNA, the CDR3 is TGCGCCAGCAGCCAAGTCCCAGGGGGGAATGAGCAGTTCTTC.